These T cell receptor beta chains were read from a single sample in a study of control samples from healthy donors and cancer patients. Profiled with immunoSEQ multiplex PCR; TCRdb holds only in-frame clones, not every one. The data hold around 70,000 clones, with 89% observed a single time. What was sequenced was PBMCs. These receptors were taken from a woman in her 50s with colorectal cancer. Each CDR3 is given with its conserved first and last residue. A D gene is named only where the DNA matches it firmly. Size is stated for part of the rows, as once, few or many counts, or as a class when the clone is expanded.

J	size	length	V	D	CDR3	DNA
TRBJ1-5	.	15	TRBV3-1/TRBV3-2	.	CASSPRGGTNQPQHF	TGTGCCAGCAGCCCCCGGGGGGGAACGAATCAGCCCCAGCATTTT
TRBJ2-5	.	12	TRBV6-2/TRBV6-3	.	CASSGTEETQYF	TGTGCCAGCAGTGGGACCGAAGAGACCCAGTACTTC
TRBJ1-4	.	14	TRBV2	.	CASKVGAGNEKLFF	TGTGCCAGCAAGGTGGGTGCCGGTAATGAAAAACTGTTTTTT
TRBJ1-6	once	14	TRBV30	.	CASRTQMGNSPLHF	TGTGCCTCGAGGACCCAAATGGGGAATTCACCCCTCCACTTT
TRBJ2-2	.	15	TRBV7-5	.	CVRSKSGVGTGELFF	TGTGTCAGAAGCAAGAGCGGGGTCGGCACCGGGGAGCTGTTTTTT
TRBJ2-1	.	14	TRBV18	.	CASSSLRDNFEQFF	TGTGCCAGCTCATCCCTCCGGGACAACTTTGAGCAGTTCTTC
TRBJ1-6	.	16	TRBV4-1	.	CASSQGWGFGVPPLHF	TGCGCCAGCAGCCAAGGGTGGGGCTTCGGTGTACCACCCCTCCACTTT
TRBJ1-2	.	15	TRBV6-5	TRBD1	CASRLPGTGTDGYTF	TGTGCCAGCAGGCTCCCGGGGACAGGGACTGATGGCTACACCTTC
TRBJ1-4	.	16	TRBV28	.	CASSFGRVLGEEKLFF	TGTGCCAGCAGTTTCGGGCGCGTCTTAGGTGAGGAAAAACTGTTTTTT
TRBJ1-2	.	13	TRBV19	.	CASTPLHPNGYTF	TGTGCCAGTACTCCGTTACACCCTAATGGCTACACCTTC
TRBJ1-1	.	15	TRBV6-2/TRBV6-3	TRBD1	CASSYTGQDNTEAFF	TGTGCCAGCAGTTACACCGGACAGGACAACACTGAAGCTTTCTTT
TRBJ2-6	.	19	TRBV27	TRBD2	CASSLSSGTGGLGANVLTF	TGTGCCAGCAGTTTATCGTCCGGGACGGGAGGCCTCGGGGCCAACGTCCTGACTTTC
TRBJ2-3	.	12	TRBV30	.	CAWTPGTDTQYF	TGTGCCTGGACCCCAGGTACAGATACGCAGTATTTT
TRBJ2-1	.	17	TRBV5-4	TRBD2	CASSLDPGGGTYNEQFF	TGTGCCAGCAGCTTAGACCCTGGCGGGGGGACTTACAATGAGCAGTTCTTC
TRBJ1-2	.	12	TRBV30	.	CAGSSGARGYTF	TGTGCCGGCTCATCAGGGGCGCGGGGCTACACCTTC
TRBJ1-2	.	15	TRBV4-3	.	CASSQAMGPGYGYTF	TGCGCCAGCAGCCAAGCGATGGGGCCTGGCTATGGCTACACCTTC
TRBJ1-4	.	14	TRBV5-1	.	CASSLGQGGEKLFF	TGCGCCAGCAGCTTGGGACAAGGGGGGGAAAAACTGTTTTTT
TRBJ1-3	.	16	TRBV5-6	TRBD1	CASSLGQGRYGNTIYF	TGTGCCAGCAGCTTGGGACAGGGGAGGTATGGAAACACCATATATTTT
TRBJ2-3	.	14	TRBV15	.	CATSRTTGTDTQYF	TGTGCCACCAGCAGAACTACGGGGACAGATACGCAGTATTTT
TRBJ1-2	.	14	TRBV2	.	CASGRGGSIYGYTF	TGTGCCAGCGGTCGAGGGGGGTCTATCTATGGCTACACCTTC
TRBJ2-5	.	15	TRBV3-1/TRBV3-2	TRBD2	CASSQGLAGGETQYF	TGTGCCAGCAGCCAAGGCCTAGCGGGGGGGGAGACCCAGTACTTC
TRBJ2-1	.	13	TRBV6-4	.	CASSDTIGREQFF	TGTGCCAGCAGTGACACGATAGGACGCGAGCAGTTCTTC